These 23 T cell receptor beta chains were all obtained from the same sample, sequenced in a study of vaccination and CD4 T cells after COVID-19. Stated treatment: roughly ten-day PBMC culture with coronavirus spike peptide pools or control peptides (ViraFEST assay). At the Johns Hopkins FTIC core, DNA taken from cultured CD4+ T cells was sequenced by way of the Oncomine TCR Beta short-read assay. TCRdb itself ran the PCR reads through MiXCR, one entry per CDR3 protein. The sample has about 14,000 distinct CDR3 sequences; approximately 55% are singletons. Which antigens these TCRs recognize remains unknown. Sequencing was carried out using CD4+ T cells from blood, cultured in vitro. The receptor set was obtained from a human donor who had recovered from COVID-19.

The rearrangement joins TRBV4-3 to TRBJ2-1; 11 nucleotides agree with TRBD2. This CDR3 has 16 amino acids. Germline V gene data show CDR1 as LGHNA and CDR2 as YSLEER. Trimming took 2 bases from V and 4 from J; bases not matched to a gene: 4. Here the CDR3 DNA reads TGCGCCAGCAGCCAACTACTAGCGGGGGCTTACAATGAGCAGTTCTTC. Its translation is CASSQLLAGAYNEQFF.

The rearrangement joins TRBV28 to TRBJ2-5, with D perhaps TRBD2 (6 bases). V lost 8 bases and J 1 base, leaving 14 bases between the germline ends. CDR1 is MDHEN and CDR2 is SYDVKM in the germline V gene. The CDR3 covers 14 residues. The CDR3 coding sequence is TGTGCCAGCTCCCTACGGACTATCCAAGAGACCCAGTACTTC. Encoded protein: CASSLRTIQETQYF.

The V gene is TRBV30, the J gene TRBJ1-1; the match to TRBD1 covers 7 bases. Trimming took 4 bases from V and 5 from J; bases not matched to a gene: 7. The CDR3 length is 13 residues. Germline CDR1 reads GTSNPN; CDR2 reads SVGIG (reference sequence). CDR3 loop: CAWTSTRGTEAFF. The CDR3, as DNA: TGTGCCTGGACTTCTACCAGGGGGACTGAAGCTTTCTTT.

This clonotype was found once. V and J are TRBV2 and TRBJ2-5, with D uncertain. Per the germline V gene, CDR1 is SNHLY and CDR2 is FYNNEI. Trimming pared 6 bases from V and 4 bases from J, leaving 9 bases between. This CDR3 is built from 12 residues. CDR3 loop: CASRREGETQYF. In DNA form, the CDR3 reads TGTGCCAGCAGACGAGAAGGAGAGACCCAGTACTTC.

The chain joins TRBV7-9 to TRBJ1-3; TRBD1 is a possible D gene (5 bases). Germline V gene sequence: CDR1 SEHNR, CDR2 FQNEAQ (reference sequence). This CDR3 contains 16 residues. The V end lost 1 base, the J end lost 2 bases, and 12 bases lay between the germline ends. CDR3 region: CASSLGGGSTGNTIYF. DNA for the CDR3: TGTGCCAGCAGCTTAGGTGGGGGATCAACTGGAAACACCATATATTTT. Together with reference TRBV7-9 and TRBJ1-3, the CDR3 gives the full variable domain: DTGVSQNPRHKITKRGQNVTFRCDPISEHNRLYWYRQTLGQGPEFLTYFQNEAQLEKSRLLSDRFSAERPKGSFSTLEIQRTEQGDSAMYLCASSLGGGSTGNTIYFGEGSWLTVV.

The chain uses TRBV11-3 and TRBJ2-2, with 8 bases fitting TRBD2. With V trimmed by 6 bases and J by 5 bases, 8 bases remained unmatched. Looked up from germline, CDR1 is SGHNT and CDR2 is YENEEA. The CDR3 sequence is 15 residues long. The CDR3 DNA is TGTGCCAGCAGTAGTAGCGGGAAGGATACCGGGGAGCTGTTTTTT. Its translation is CASSSSGKDTGELFF.

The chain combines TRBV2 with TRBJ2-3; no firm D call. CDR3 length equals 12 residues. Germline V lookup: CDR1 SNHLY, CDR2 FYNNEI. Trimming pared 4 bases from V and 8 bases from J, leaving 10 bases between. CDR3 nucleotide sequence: TGTGCCAGCAGTGTAGATCTAGGTACGCAGTATTTT. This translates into CASSVDLGTQYF.

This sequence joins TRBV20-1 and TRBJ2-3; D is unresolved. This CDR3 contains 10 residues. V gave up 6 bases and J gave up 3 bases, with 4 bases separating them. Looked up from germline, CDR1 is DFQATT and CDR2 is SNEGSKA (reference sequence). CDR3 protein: CSAGTDTQYF. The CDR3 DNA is TGCAGTGCAGGGACAGATACGCAGTATTTT.

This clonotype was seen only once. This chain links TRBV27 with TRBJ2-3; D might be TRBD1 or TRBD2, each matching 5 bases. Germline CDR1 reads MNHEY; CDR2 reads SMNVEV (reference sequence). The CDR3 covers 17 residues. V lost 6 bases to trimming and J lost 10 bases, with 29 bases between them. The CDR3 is CASSRPDGGLGNLAQYF. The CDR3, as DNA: TGTGCCAGCAGCCGCCCGGATGGGGGTCTCGGAAACTTGGCGCAGTATTTT.

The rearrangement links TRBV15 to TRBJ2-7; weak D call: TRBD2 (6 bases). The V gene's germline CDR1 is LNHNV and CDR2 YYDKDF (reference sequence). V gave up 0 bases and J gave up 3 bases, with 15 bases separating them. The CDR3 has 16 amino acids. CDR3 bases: TGTGCCACCAGCAGAGATGCCGGGACTGGAGGCTACGAGCAGTACTTC. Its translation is CATSRDAGTGGYEQYF.

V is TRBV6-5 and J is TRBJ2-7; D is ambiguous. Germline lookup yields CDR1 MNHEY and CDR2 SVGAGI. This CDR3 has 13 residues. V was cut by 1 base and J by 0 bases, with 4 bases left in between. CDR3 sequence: CASSYWSSYEQYF. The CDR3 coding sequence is TGTGCCAGCAGTTACTGGAGCTCCTACGAGCAGTACTTC.

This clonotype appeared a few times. The CDR3 DNA follows: TGTGCCATCAGAGATGGGGGGAGTTTTGAAGCTTTCTTT. This codes for CAIRDGGSFEAFF. The chain joins TRBV10-3 to TRBJ1-1; D may be TRBD1 (5 bases). There are 13 residues in the CDR3. Trimming removed 6 bases at V and 7 bases at J, with 15 bases between. Germline CDR1 reads ENHRY; CDR2 reads SYGVKD.

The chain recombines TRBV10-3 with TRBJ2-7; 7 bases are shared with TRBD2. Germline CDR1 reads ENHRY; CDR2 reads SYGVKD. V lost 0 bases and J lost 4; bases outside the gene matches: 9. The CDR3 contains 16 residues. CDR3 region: CAISESGGRSGYEQYF. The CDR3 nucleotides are TGTGCCATCAGTGAGTCGGGGGGGAGGTCAGGATACGAGCAGTACTTC.

CDR3 DNA: TGCAGTGCTAGAGCTCGAAGGGGAATCTGTGGCTACACCTTC. The encoded protein is CSARARRGICGYTF. The chain has TRBV20-1 and TRBJ1-2, with a weak D call TRBD1 (5 bases). The CDR3 totals 14 residues. The V end lost 1 base, the J end lost 7 bases, and 16 bases lay between the germline ends. The germline V gene has CDR1 DFQATT and CDR2 SNEGSKA (reference sequence).

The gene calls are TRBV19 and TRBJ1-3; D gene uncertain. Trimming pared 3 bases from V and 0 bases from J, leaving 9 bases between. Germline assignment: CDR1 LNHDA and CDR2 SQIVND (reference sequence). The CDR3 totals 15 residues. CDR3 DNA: TGTGCCAGTAGTATTGGTGCAGTCTCTGGAAACACCATATATTTT. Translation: CASSIGAVSGNTIYF. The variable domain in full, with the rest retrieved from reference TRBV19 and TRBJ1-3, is DGGITQSPKYLFRKEGQNVTLSCEQNLNHDAMYWYRQDPGQGLRLIYYSQIVNDFQKGDIAEGYSVSREKKESFPLTVTSAQKNPTAFYLCASSIGAVSGNTIYFGEGSWLTVV.

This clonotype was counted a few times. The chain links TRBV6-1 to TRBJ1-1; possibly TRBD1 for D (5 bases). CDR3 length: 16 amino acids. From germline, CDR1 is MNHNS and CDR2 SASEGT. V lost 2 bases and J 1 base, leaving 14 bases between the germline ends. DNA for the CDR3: TGTGCCAGCAGTGAACCCCCCGGCAGGGCGAACACTGAAGCTTTCTTT. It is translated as CASSEPPGRANTEAFF.

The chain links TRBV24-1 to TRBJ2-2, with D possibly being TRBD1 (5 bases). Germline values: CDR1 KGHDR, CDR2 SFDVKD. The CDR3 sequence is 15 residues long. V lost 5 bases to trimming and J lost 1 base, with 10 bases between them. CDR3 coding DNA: TGTGCCACCAGTGTTTCAGGGATGAACACCGGGGAGCTGTTTTTT. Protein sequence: CATSVSGMNTGELFF.

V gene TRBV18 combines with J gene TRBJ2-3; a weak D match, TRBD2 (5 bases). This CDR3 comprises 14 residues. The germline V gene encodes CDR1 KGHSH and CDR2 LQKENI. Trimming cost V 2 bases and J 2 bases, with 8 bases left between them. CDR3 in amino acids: CASSPAGVTDTQYF. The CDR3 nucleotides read TGTGCCAGCTCACCAGCCGGGGTCACAGATACGCAGTATTTT. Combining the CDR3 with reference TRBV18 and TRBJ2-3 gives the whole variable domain NAGVMQNPRHLVRRRGQEARLRCSPMKGHSHVYWYRQLPEEGLKFMVYLQKENIIDESGMPKERFSAEFPKEGPSILRIQQVVRGDSAAYFCASSPAGVTDTQYFGPGTRLTVL.

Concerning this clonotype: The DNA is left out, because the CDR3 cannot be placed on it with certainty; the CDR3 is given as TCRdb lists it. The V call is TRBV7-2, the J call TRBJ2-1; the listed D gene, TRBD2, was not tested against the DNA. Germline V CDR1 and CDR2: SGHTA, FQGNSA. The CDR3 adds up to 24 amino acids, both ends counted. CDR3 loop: CASTNQTSMYLCASRTGARNEQFF.

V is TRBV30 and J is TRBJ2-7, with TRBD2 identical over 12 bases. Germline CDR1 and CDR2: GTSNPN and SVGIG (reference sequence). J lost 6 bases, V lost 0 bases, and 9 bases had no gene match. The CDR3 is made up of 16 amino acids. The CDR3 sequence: CAWSVFLAGGLAEQYF. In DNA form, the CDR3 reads TGTGCCTGGAGTGTTTTTCTAGCGGGAGGGTTGGCCGAGCAGTACTTC.

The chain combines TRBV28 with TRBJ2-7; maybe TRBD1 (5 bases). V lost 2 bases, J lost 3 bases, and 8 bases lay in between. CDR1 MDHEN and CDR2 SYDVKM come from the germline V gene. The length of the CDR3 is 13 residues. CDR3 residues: CASSLVQVYEQYF. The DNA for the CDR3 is TGTGCCAGCAGTTTAGTACAGGTCTACGAGCAGTACTTC.

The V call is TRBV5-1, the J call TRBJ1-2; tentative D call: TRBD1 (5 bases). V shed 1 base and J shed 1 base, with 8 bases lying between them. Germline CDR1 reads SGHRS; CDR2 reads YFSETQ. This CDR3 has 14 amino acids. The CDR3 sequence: CASSLSGGNYGYTF. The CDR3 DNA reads TGCGCCAGCAGCTTGTCGGGGGGTAACTATGGCTACACCTTC.

In nucleotides, the CDR3 is TGTGCCAGCAGTTACGCGGGGGCAGGGGGCTACACCTTC. Encoded protein: CASSYAGAGGYTF. The rearrangement links TRBV6-2 or TRBV6-3 to TRBJ1-2; a possible D gene is TRBD1 (6 bases). The CDR3 runs 13 residues. The V gene lost 2 bases and the J gene lost 8 bases, with 12 bases spanning the gap. The V gene's germline CDR1 is MNHEY and CDR2 SVGEGT.